This T cell receptor (beta chain) was identified in a study of shared clonotypes between healthy human individuals (dated by TCRdb to 2018 to 2021). Regarding the study in general: The cohort comprised a couple of women and a few men aged 18 to 49 years. Per donor, three plates each were used for CD4 naive and CD4 memory, two for CD8 naive, and one for CD8 memory. Blood TCR repertoires of a handful of healthy adults were deeply sequenced to estimate repertoire size and the extent of clonotype sharing between individuals. Libraries were prepared and TCR repertoires were sequenced by different laboratories using diverse techniques, in order to increase sequencing depth and limit assay-specific biases. Each donor's leukapheresis produced roughly between roughly 0.9 and 9 billion PBMCs.

Healthy HIV-negative adults with no recently reported acute infections or vaccinations were included as donors. Every donor was a Caucasian adult living in Nashville, Tennessee, USA. CD4+ T cells were enriched through magnetic negative selection, after which naive cells were positively selected on CD45RA and the remaining negative fraction served as the memory subset. Blood was collected by leukapheresis, and PBMCs were isolated by Ficoll-Histopaque density gradient centrifugation and then cryopreserved in liquid nitrogen vapor phase. Analytical flow cytometry was used to check the purity and quantity of every magnetically sorted T cell population. Each sorted fraction had its genomic DNA isolated and then quantified by UV absorbance on a Nanodrop 2000c. With respect to this clone: This clone's antigen is unknown. No quality values exist for individual bases; no much larger clone is one base distant.

CDR1 is given as MNHNY and CDR2 as SVGAGI, both from the germline V gene (reference sequence). From the cysteine through the phenylalanine, the CDR3 covers 14 amino acids. Of all the DNA, just the CDR3 is kept, 42 bases in frame from base 1. Trimmed from V: 6 bases; trimmed from J: 5 bases; junction bases lacking a gene match: 7. The paper as a whole reports these results and caveats: Rarefaction of sorted-subset datasets indicated incomplete sequencing despite the large sequencing depth. Only blood was sampled, and tissue TCR repertoires likely differ from those in blood. Pairwise subsampling indicated that sequencing depth was expected to affect the degree of clonotype sharing among donors. Across a handful of donors, around 5% of naive CD4, approximately 4% of naive CD8, 2% to 2.5% of memory CD4, and under 0.45% of memory CD8 clonotypes were shared. Larger estimated clonotype richness was generally found for naive subsets than for memory subsets. Compared with non-shared clonotypes, the clonotypes found in all four sorted-subset donors had higher generation probabilities. Because the study included only a small number of donors, the genetic and exposure-history diversity represented was limited.

TCR CDR3 regions were amplified from genomic DNA by multiplex PCR using the deep immunoSEQ assay. Extracted genomic DNA from each cell subset was spread evenly across all wells of several immunoSEQ 96-well plates, with each plate serving as a replicate. For sorted subsets, about 200 ng genomic DNA, equal to about 30,000 T cell genomes, was loaded into each replicate PCR. Purified libraries were measured with a Qubit 3.0 fluorometer, size-checked on a Bioanalyzer 2100, and measured again with the KAPA Library Quantification kit. Every immunoSEQ 96-well plate was sequenced on a separate single-read 150-cycle Illumina NextSeq 550 flow cell. The paper's processing steps were these. Because only junctional sequences without quality scores were contained in the immunoSEQ output, filtering matching that applied to full-length reads could not be performed. To assign V/J genes and CDR3, sequences were annotated against IMGT germline references using PyIR, a Python wrapper for IgBLAST v1.9. Reads were filtered out if the reads had weak V/J assignments (E-value above 1e-6), no CDR3, stop codons, out-of-frame junctions, or ambiguous translated residues. V3J clonotypes were defined by identical inferred V gene, J gene, and CDR3 amino acid sequence. Percentage overlap between repertoires was calculated by dividing the number of shared unique clonotypes by the size of the smaller repertoire. Repertoire richness was assessed with RTK rarefaction, the Chao1 estimator, and Recon v2.1 estimates of unobserved clonotypes. For all TCRbeta clonotypes obtained by the gDNA method from several donors, generation probabilities were computed with OLGA. TCRdb took over this immuneACCESS table, retaining in-frame rearrangements with V and J assigned. Such tables are incomplete; in checked studies, under half of the missing clones stem from an unresolved V gene, and the remainder is unexplained. D and trimming come from the DNA, and the V and J calls and clone size come from that table. Counted in this sample were some 1,400,000 clones; approximately 96% of them appeared once. Jointly, the top ten make up about 1% of the sample.

The sequence was collected from a man aged 25 to 45 in good health. In this chain, TRBV6-6 is recombined with TRBJ1-2; TRBD1 fits 9 bases in the junction. Sequenced material: naive CD4+ T cells sorted from blood. Read against the paper, the sample's cell subset or site label means: CD45RA+ positively selected. This receptor has the CDR3 CASSRGDRVYGYTF. The DNA is TGTGCCAGCAGCCGAGGGGACAGGGTTTATGGCTACACCTTC.